The T cell receptor beta chain described here comes from a study of T-cell reconstitution after alpha-beta-depleted transplantation in children. Unique molecular identifiers were built into the TCRbeta library. TCRdb processed the PCR reads anew with MiXCR; each CDR3 protein has one entry. Of fewer than 400,000 distinct CDR3 sequences listed, roughly 21% are singletons. The CDR3 has 14 residues. V was pared by 4 bases and J by 6 bases, with 13 bases between. Per the germline V gene, CDR1 is SGDLS and CDR2 is YYNGEE. Sequences were derived from PBMCs from the stem cell graft donor, sampled from the stem cell graft. The clonotype comes from a human donor who donated a stem cell graft to a child with acute myeloid leukemia. The rearrangement links TRBV9 to TRBJ2-2; D gene unclear. The CDR3 DNA follows: TGTGCCAGCAGCCCTCGGGTCCCATCCGGGGAGCTGTTTTTT. This gives the protein CASSPRVPSGELFF.